Listed below are T cell receptor beta chains from one sample, sequenced in a study of read filtering for tumor transcriptome and immune sequencing. TCRdb re-derived calls from the reads in MiXCR, one entry per CDR3 protein. The sample yields tens of thousands of distinct CDR3 sequences, approximately 15% seen once. The sample taken for sequencing was a population of CD138-negative cells sorted from bone marrow. These receptors were taken from a donor at least 40 years old with multiple myeloma. Each CDR3 is given with its conserved first and last residue. D genes are given only for firm matches. Clone size appears in some rows only: once, few, many, or a class for an expanded clone.

CDR3aa	CDR3nt	v_gene	j_gene	d_gene	abundance	len
CTTSRVAGETQYF	TGTACCACCAGCAGGGTGGCAGGAGAGACCCAGTACTTC	TRBV15	TRBJ2-5	-	-	13
CSVGGEGHNEQFF	TGCAGCGTTGGCGGGGAGGGCCACAATGAGCAGTTCTTC	TRBV29-1	TRBJ2-1	TRBD2	many	13
CASSALEGRSEQFF	TGTGCCAGCAGCGCCCTTGAGGGGCGCAGTGAGCAGTTCTTC	TRBV11-2	TRBJ2-1	-	many	14
CASSEQGDDTQYF	TGTGCCAGCAGTGAACAGGGGGACGATACGCAGTATTTT	TRBV2	TRBJ2-3	TRBD1	many	13
CATSGWTGNTGELFF	TGTGCCACCAGTGGCTGGACAGGGAACACCGGGGAGCTGTTTTTT	TRBV24-1	TRBJ2-2	TRBD1	many	15
CASSPGRETQYF	TGTGCCAGCAGTCCCGGGAGGGAGACCCAGTACTTC	TRBV2	TRBJ2-5	TRBD2	many	12
CSARGGNTIYF	TGCAGCGCCAGGGGTGGAAACACCATATATTTT	TRBV29-1	TRBJ1-3	-	many	11
CSAPLAGYYNEQFF	TGCAGTGCTCCACTAGCGGGATACTACAATGAGCAGTTCTTC	TRBV20-1	TRBJ2-1	TRBD2	-	14
CASSMYIAGVTGELFF	TGTGCCAGTAGTATGTACATAGCGGGAGTTACCGGGGAGCTGTTTTTT	TRBV19	TRBJ2-2	TRBD2	many	16
CSAPPLANTEAFF	TGCAGTGCTCCCCCGTTGGCCAACACTGAAGCTTTCTTT	TRBV20-1	TRBJ1-1	-	many	13
CASSYSGAGYTGELFF	TGTGCCAGCAGTTACTCCGGGGCAGGGTATACCGGGGAGCTGTTTTTT	TRBV6-5	TRBJ2-2	-	many	16
CASTNFGEAFF	TGTGCCAGCACTAACTTCGGGGAAGCTTTCTTT	TRBV6-1	TRBJ1-1	-	many	11
CASIPTVGDTQYF	TGTGCCAGCATCCCAACCGTTGGTGATACGCAGTATTTT	TRBV25-1	TRBJ2-3	-	many	13
CSATTGGTGELFF	TGCAGTGCAACGACAGGGGGGACCGGGGAGCTGTTTTTT	TRBV20-1	TRBJ2-2	TRBD1	many	13
CSVGSVAGRYNEQFF	TGCAGCGTGGGGAGTGTAGCGGGAAGATACAATGAGCAGTTCTTC	TRBV29-1	TRBJ2-1	TRBD2	many	15
CASSPSGNAYEQYF	TGTGCCAGCAGTCCTAGCGGGAACGCCTACGAGCAGTACTTC	TRBV12-3/TRBV12-4	TRBJ2-7	TRBD2	many	14
CASSSPLSEQYF	TGTGCCAGCAGCTCCCCTCTGTCCGAGCAGTACTTC	TRBV7-9	TRBJ2-7	-	few	12
CASSLTSGGTDTQYF	TGCGCCAGCAGCTTGACTAGCGGGGGCACAGATACGCAGTATTTT	TRBV5-1	TRBJ2-3	TRBD2	-	15
CASSEISRSTDTQYF	TGTGCCAGCAGTGAGATCTCCAGAAGCACAGATACGCAGTATTTT	TRBV6-1	TRBJ2-3	-	many	15
CSVGAGGRNEQFF	TGCAGCGTTGGGGCGGGAGGGAGGAATGAGCAGTTCTTC	TRBV29-1	TRBJ2-1	TRBD2	many	13
CASSEFGFNQPQHF	TGTGCCAGCAGTGAATTCGGTTTCAATCAGCCCCAGCATTTT	TRBV6-1	TRBJ1-5	-	many	14
CASSLGVGALANYGYTF	TGTGCCAGCAGCTTGGGCGTTGGGGCTCTTGCTAACTATGGCTACACCTTC	TRBV5-4	TRBJ1-2	-	many	17
CASTMRGPRDTGELFF	TGTGCCAGCACCATGCGGGGTCCGCGGGATACCGGGGAGCTGTTTTTT	TRBV7-6	TRBJ2-2	-	many	16
CATDRGYEQFF	TGTGCCACCGACAGGGGTTATGAGCAGTTCTTC	TRBV19	TRBJ2-1	TRBD1	many	11
CARTGADARPYF	TGTGCCAGAACGGGTGCGGACGCCCGGCCGTACTTC	TRBV28	TRBJ2-7	-	many	12
CASSFGTWMVNEQFF	TGTGCCAGCAGCTTCGGGACATGGATGGTTAATGAGCAGTTCTTC	TRBV5-6	TRBJ2-1	-	many	15
CASSFRQVGIWALHF	TGTGCCAGCAGCTTCAGACAGGTTGGAATTTGGGCCCTCCACTTT	TRBV28	TRBJ1-6	-	few	15
CSAGGGSGGYNEQFF	TGCAGTGCTGGGGGGGGTAGCGGGGGCTACAATGAGCAGTTCTTC	TRBV20-1	TRBJ2-1	TRBD2	many	15
CASSRTGGETQYF	TGTGCCAGCAGTCGGACAGGGGGAGAGACCCAGTACTTC	TRBV2	TRBJ2-5	TRBD1	-	13
CASGQTGEQFF	TGTGCCAGCGGCCAAACCGGTGAGCAGTTCTTC	TRBV3-1	TRBJ2-1	-	-	11
CSASGRRLGNTIYF	TGCAGTGCTAGTGGACGCAGGCTCGGAAACACCATATATTTT	TRBV20-1	TRBJ1-3	-	many	14
CASRDWARGNAGELFF	TGTGCCAGCAGAGATTGGGCCAGGGGGAATGCCGGGGAGCTGTTTTTT	TRBV7-3	TRBJ2-2	TRBD1	few	16
CATSRDAAYNEQFF	TGTGCCACCAGCAGAGACGCAGCCTACAATGAGCAGTTCTTC	TRBV15	TRBJ2-1	-	many	14
CASSLTYEQYF	TGTGCCAGCAGTTTAACCTACGAGCAGTACTTC	TRBV28	TRBJ2-7	-	many	11
CSVEDLAGESYNEQFF	TGCAGCGTTGAAGATCTTGCGGGAGAATCCTACAATGAGCAGTTCTTC	TRBV29-1	TRBJ2-1	TRBD2	-	16
CASSSSTGGYEQYF	TGTGCCAGCAGCTCCTCGACAGGGGGCTACGAGCAGTACTTC	TRBV5-5	TRBJ2-7	TRBD1	many	14
CASSLTPAGGPDTQYF	TGTGCCAGCAGCTTAACCCCAGCGGGGGGACCAGATACGCAGTATTTT	TRBV7-3	TRBJ2-3	TRBD2	few	16
CTSSLAGANVLTF	TGTACCAGCAGCCTAGCTGGGGCCAACGTCCTGACTTTC	TRBV3-1	TRBJ2-6	-	once	13
CSARSLPGLAGPQETQYF	TGCAGTGCTAGATCACTTCCGGGACTAGCGGGACCCCAAGAGACCCAGTACTTC	TRBV20-1	TRBJ2-5	TRBD2	many	18